This T cell receptor (beta chain) was captured in a study of molecular identifiers for immune sequencing clone quantification. A single record per CDR3 protein comes from TCRdb applying MiXCR to the PCR reads. The table has around 470,000 distinct CDR3 sequences, around 21% seen once. RNA fractions of 10%, 30% or 50% and 20,000 to 1,000,000 sorted cells were the source of naive CD8 libraries. CD8+CD4-CCR7+CD45RA+ cells were sorted as naive CD8 T cells. This CDR3 comprises 19 residues. Unmatched junction bases numbered 16, after V lost 5 bases and J lost 5 bases. Germline CDR1 reads SGHTA; CDR2 reads FQGTGA.

The chain couples TRBV7-3 to TRBJ2-3; 13 nucleotides align to TRBD2. The TCR comes from a human donor in good health. Some libraries in this study had Jurkat cell RNA spiked in. Sequenced sample: naive CD8+ T cells from blood, with Jurkat cell RNA spiked in. As for subset: FACS-sorted CD8+CD4-CCR7+CD45RA+ naive T cells. CDR3 nucleotides: TGTGCCAGCAGCAACACCCCTAGACTAGCGGGAGGCGGGGTAGATACGCAGTATTTT. It yields the protein CASSNTPRLAGGGVDTQYF.